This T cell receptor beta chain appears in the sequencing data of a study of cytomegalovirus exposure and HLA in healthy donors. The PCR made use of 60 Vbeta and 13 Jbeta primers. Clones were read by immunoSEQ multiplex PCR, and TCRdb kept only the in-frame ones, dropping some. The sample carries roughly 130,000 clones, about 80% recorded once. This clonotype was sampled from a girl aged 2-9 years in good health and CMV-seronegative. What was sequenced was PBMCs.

CDR3 loop: CASSYGDSQETQYF. CDR3 coding DNA: TGTGCCAGCAGTTACGGGGACAGCCAAGAGACCCAGTACTTC. This chain links TRBV6-6 with TRBJ2-5; 7 nucleotides line up with TRBD1. Germline CDR1 and CDR2: MNHNY and SVGAGI (reference sequence). This CDR3 has 14 residues. V shed 2 bases and J 1 base; nucleotides not matched to a gene: 1.